The clone carrying this T cell receptor (beta chain) was observed a handful of times. This sample is part of a study of blood T cells in healthy people across ages. Combining a sample-barcoded 5' primer with a J-beta primer mix, a second PCR ran for roughly 7 to 12 cycles. TCRdb redid the calling of the 5' RACE reads with MiXCR, one entry per CDR3 protein. Found here are about 680,000 distinct CDR3 sequences, roughly 49% of them singletons; the top ten hold under 35%. Per the germline V gene, CDR1 is DFQATT and CDR2 is SNEGSKA (reference sequence). V was pared by 3 bases and J by 2 bases, with 6 bases between. The CDR3 extends over 12 amino acids.

The chain links TRBV20-1 to TRBJ2-3; D is unclear. Sample: blood. The TCR originated in a woman aged 60-75 years in good health. CDR3 bases: TGCAGTGCTAGTCCAGACACAGATACGCAGTATTTT. As protein: CSASPDTDTQYF.